This is a list of T cell receptor beta chains from one sample in a study of OX40 agonist ivuxolimab in advanced cancers. Produced via immunoSEQ multiplex PCR; TCRdb's table is partial and in-frame only. This sample has fewer than 85,000 clones, with roughly 90% found just once. The source was CD4+ or CD8+ T cells sorted from blood, collected in a trial of the OX40 agonist ivuxolimab. All receptors come from an adult with an advanced solid tumor such as melanoma, head and neck, liver or kidney cancer. Both conserved end residues are part of each CDR3. Each record gives: clone size, D gene, J gene, V gene, CDR3 DNA, CDR3 protein. The D gene is left open where the match is weak. Some rows mark clone size as missing; the rest say once, few, many or name a class of expanded clone.

clone_size: once; d_call: TRBD1; j_call: TRBJ2-1; v_call: TRBV18; cdr3_nt: TGTGCCAGCTCACTACGCCAGAGGGGACAGGGGGTAATGTTGGGAAATGAGCAGTTCTTC; cdr3_aa: CASSLRQRGQGVMLGNEQFF
clone_size: -; d_call: -; j_call: TRBJ1-2; v_call: TRBV11-1; cdr3_nt: TGTGCCAGCAGCTTATACAGGGCGCATGGCTACACCTTC; cdr3_aa: CASSLYRAHGYTF
clone_size: -; d_call: TRBD1; j_call: TRBJ1-5; v_call: TRBV5-1; cdr3_nt: TGCGCCAGCAGCTTGGAGGGGGCCCAGCCCCAGCATTTT; cdr3_aa: CASSLEGAQPQHF
clone_size: once; d_call: -; j_call: TRBJ1-2; v_call: TRBV14; cdr3_nt: TGTGCCAGCAGCCAACTCGCAGGGGCTGGGGGCTACACCTTC; cdr3_aa: CASSQLAGAGGYTF
clone_size: -; d_call: -; j_call: TRBJ1-1; v_call: TRBV5-6; cdr3_nt: TGTGCCAGCAGCTTAGGGGTACAGAGAACTGAAGCTTTCTTT; cdr3_aa: CASSLGVQRTEAFF
clone_size: -; d_call: TRBD1; j_call: TRBJ2-6; v_call: TRBV18; cdr3_nt: TGTGCCAGCTCACCAAGCATTGTCGCAGGGGGCGCCACCTCTGGGGCCAACGTCCTGACTTTC; cdr3_aa: CASSPSIVAGGATSGANVLTF
clone_size: -; d_call: -; j_call: TRBJ1-2; v_call: TRBV19; cdr3_nt: TGTGCCAGTAGAAGGAACTATGGCTACACCTTC; cdr3_aa: CASRRNYGYTF
clone_size: -; d_call: TRBD1; j_call: TRBJ2-2; v_call: TRBV6-6; cdr3_nt: TGTGCCAGCAGTCCCCCGGGACAGGGGAACACCGGGGAGCTGTTTTTT; cdr3_aa: CASSPPGQGNTGELFF
clone_size: few; d_call: -; j_call: TRBJ1-6; v_call: TRBV27; cdr3_nt: TGTGCCAGCAGTTTAGGTCTAGAACTTCTCCACTTT; cdr3_aa: CASSLGLELLHF
clone_size: -; d_call: -; j_call: TRBJ2-7; v_call: TRBV5-1; cdr3_nt: TGCGCCAGCAGCCTACGAACAGGGCACTACGAGCAGTACTTC; cdr3_aa: CASSLRTGHYEQYF
clone_size: -; d_call: TRBD1; j_call: TRBJ1-4; v_call: TRBV29-1; cdr3_nt: TGCAGCGTTGCCCAATTGGACAGGAATGAAAAACTGTTTTTT; cdr3_aa: CSVAQLDRNEKLFF
clone_size: -; d_call: -; j_call: TRBJ2-5; v_call: TRBV2; cdr3_nt: TGTGCCAGCAGTGAAATTGGGGGGCCGGGGGAGACCCAGTACTTC; cdr3_aa: CASSEIGGPGETQYF
clone_size: once; d_call: TRBD1; j_call: TRBJ2-7; v_call: TRBV28; cdr3_nt: TGTGCCAGCAGTTCCCCAGGACAGGGTAGGCCCTACGAGCAGTACTTC; cdr3_aa: CASSSPGQGRPYEQYF
clone_size: -; d_call: -; j_call: TRBJ1-2; v_call: TRBV6-5; cdr3_nt: TGTGCCAGCAGAGAGGACAACTATGCTGGCTACACCTTC; cdr3_aa: CASREDNYAGYTF
clone_size: -; d_call: -; j_call: TRBJ2-7; v_call: TRBV29-1; cdr3_nt: TGCAGCGTTGAAGGGCGACATCAATACGAGCAGTACTTC; cdr3_aa: CSVEGRHQYEQYF
clone_size: once; d_call: TRBD2; j_call: TRBJ2-7; v_call: TRBV11-2; cdr3_nt: TGTGCCAGCAGCTCCCCCCCTGGACAACTAGCGGGAGTGGAAGAGCAGTACTTC; cdr3_aa: CASSSPPGQLAGVEEQYF
clone_size: few; d_call: TRBD1; j_call: TRBJ1-5; v_call: TRBV2; cdr3_nt: TGTGCCAGCAGCGGGGACAGTATCAATCAGCCCCAGCATTTT; cdr3_aa: CASSGDSINQPQHF
clone_size: -; d_call: -; j_call: TRBJ1-5; v_call: TRBV6-1; cdr3_nt: TGTGCCAGCAGTGAAGCGGGCATTCATAGCAATCAGCCCCAGCATTTT; cdr3_aa: CASSEAGIHSNQPQHF
clone_size: -; d_call: TRBD1; j_call: TRBJ2-6; v_call: TRBV4-1; cdr3_nt: TGCGCCAGCAGCCAAGGAGGACAGGGCCCGCCTGGGGCCAACGTCCTGACTTTC; cdr3_aa: CASSQGGQGPPGANVLTF
clone_size: -; d_call: -; j_call: TRBJ2-1; v_call: TRBV7-8; cdr3_nt: TGTGCCAGCAGCTTAAAGAGCTCCTACAATGAGCAGTTCTTC; cdr3_aa: CASSLKSSYNEQFF
clone_size: -; d_call: -; j_call: TRBJ1-1; v_call: TRBV5-1; cdr3_nt: TGCGCCAGCAGCTTGGACAGGGTGGAAACTGAAGCTTTCTTT; cdr3_aa: CASSLDRVETEAFF
clone_size: -; d_call: -; j_call: TRBJ2-7; v_call: TRBV28; cdr3_nt: TGTGCCAGCAGTTCGTCCTGGGTAGCGGCCCCCTACGAGCAGTACTTC; cdr3_aa: CASSSSWVAAPYEQYF
clone_size: -; d_call: -; j_call: TRBJ2-7; v_call: TRBV28; cdr3_nt: TGTGCCAGCAGAAGCAGCGGGTTTCACGAGCAGTACTTC; cdr3_aa: CASRSSGFHEQYF
clone_size: -; d_call: -; j_call: TRBJ1-3; v_call: TRBV14; cdr3_nt: TGTGCCAGCAGCCGCCCCCGGGGAAGTGGTGGAAACACCATATATTTT; cdr3_aa: CASSRPRGSGGNTIYF
clone_size: -; d_call: -; j_call: TRBJ1-2; v_call: TRBV5-5; cdr3_nt: TGTGCCAGCAGCTTGGAGCTGACAGCAACTTACTATGGCTACACCTTC; cdr3_aa: CASSLELTATYYGYTF
clone_size: -; d_call: TRBD1; j_call: TRBJ1-1; v_call: TRBV2; cdr3_nt: TGTGCCAGCAGTGTAGACAGGGGTTCGGGCACTGAAGCTTTCTTT; cdr3_aa: CASSVDRGSGTEAFF